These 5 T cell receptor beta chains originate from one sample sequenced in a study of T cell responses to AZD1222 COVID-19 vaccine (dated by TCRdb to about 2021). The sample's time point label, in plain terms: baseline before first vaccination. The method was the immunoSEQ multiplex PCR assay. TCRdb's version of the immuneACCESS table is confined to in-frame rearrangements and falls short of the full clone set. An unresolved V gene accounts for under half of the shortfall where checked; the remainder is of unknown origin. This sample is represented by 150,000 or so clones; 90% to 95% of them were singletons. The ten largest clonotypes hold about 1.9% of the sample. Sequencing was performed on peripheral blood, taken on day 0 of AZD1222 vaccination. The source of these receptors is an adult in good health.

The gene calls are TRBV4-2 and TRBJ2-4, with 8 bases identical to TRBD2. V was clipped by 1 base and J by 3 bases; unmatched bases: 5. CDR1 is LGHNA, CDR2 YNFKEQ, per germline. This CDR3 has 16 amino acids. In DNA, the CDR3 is TGTGCCAGCAGCCAAGTACTAGCGGTCGGCAAAAACATTCAGTACTTC. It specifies CASSQVLAVGKNIQYF.

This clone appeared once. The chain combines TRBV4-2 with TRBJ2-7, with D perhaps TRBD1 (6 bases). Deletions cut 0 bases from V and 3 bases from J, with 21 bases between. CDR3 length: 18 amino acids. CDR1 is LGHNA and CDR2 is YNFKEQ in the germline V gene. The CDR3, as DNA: TGTGCCAGCAGCCAAGATATGAACAGGGCCGACCGTATCTACGAGCAGTACTTC. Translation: CASSQDMNRADRIYEQYF.

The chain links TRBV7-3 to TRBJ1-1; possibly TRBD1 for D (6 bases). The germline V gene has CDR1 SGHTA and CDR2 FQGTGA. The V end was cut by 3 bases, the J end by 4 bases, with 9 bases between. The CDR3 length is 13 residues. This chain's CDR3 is CASSLGQFTEAFF. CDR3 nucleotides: TGTGCCAGCAGCTTGGGACAATTCACTGAAGCTTTCTTT.

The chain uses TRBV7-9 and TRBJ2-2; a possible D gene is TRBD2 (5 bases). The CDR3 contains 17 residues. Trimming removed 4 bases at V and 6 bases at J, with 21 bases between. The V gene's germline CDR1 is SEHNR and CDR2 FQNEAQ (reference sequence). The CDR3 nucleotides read TGTGCCAGCAGCTCCTCACTAGTAGTGAATTCCCCCGGGGAGCTGTTTTTT. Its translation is CASSSSLVVNSPGELFF.

As DNA, the CDR3 is TGCGCCAGCAGCCAGGGACAGGGGTCGATGAACACTGAAGCTTTCTTT. Its translation: CASSQGQGSMNTEAFF. J is TRBJ1-1 and V is TRBV4-3; TRBD1 matches at 10 bases. The V and J ends lost 3 bases and 0 bases, in that order; junction bases with no gene match: 4. Germline-derived CDR1 and CDR2 are LGHNA and YSLEER. The CDR3 is 16 amino acids.